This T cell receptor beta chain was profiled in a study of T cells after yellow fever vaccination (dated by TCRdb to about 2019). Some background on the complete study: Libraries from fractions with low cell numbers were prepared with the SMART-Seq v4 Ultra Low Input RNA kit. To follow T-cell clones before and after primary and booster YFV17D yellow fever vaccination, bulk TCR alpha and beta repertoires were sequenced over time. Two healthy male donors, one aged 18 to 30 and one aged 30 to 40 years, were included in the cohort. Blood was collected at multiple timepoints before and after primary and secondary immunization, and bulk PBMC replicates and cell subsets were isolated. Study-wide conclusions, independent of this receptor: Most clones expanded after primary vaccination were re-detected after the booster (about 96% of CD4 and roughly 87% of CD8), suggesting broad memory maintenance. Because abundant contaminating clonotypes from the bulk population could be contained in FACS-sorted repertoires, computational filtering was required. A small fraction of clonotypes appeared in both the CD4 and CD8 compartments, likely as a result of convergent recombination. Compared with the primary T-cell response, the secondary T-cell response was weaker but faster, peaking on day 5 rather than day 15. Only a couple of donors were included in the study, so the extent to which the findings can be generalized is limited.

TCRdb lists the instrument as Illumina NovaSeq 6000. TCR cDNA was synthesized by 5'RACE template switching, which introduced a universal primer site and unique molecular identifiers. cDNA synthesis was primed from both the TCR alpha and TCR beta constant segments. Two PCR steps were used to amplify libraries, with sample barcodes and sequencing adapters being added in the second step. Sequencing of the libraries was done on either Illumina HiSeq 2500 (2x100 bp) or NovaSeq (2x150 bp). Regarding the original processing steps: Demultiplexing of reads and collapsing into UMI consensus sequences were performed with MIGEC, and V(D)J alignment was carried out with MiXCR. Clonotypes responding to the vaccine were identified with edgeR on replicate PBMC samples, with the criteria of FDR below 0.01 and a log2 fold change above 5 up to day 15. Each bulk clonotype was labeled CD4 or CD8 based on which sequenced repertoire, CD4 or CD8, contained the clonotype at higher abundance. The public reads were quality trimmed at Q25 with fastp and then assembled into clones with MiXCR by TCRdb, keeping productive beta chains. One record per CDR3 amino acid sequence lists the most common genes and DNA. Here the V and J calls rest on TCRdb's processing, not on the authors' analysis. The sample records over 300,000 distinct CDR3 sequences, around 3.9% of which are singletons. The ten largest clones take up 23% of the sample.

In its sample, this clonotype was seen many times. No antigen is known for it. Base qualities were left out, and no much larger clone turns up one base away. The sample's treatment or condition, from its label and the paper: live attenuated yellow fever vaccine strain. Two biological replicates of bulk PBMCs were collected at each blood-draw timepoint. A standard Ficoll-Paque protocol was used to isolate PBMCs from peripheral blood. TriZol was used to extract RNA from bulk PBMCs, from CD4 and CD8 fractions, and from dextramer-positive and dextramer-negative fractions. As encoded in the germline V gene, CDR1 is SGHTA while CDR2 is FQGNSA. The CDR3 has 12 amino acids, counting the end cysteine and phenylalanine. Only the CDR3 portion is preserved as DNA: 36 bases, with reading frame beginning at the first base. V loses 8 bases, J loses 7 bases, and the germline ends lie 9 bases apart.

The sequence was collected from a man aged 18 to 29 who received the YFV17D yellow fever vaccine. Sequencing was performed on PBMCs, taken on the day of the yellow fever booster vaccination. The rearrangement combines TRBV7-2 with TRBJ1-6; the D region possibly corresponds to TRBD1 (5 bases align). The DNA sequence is TGTGCCAGCCGGGAGGGGAATTCACCCCTCCACTTT. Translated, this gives CASREGNSPLHF.